A single TCR beta chain is shown here with its context. As yet, its antigen is unknown. The sample originates from a study of CD4 T cells in relation to SARS-CoV-2 and coronaviruses. Unexposed donor CD4+ T cells date from 2011-2018, before the COVID-19 pandemic. The cells were cultured for about ten days before CD4+ T cells were isolated. Clones were sequenced by immunoSEQ multiplex PCR, and TCRdb holds only the in-frame ones, with some missing. The data show tens of thousands of clones, less than 85% seen once. Germline assignment: CDR1 SEHNR and CDR2 FQNEAQ (reference sequence). The CDR3 loop spans 13 amino acids. V dropped 1 base and J dropped 1 base, with 4 bases sitting between them.

The sequenced sample consisted of CD4+ T cells from PBMCs, cultured in vitro. The gene calls are TRBV7-9 and TRBJ1-1; D is unresolved. The clonotype comes from a human donor in good health. In DNA, the CDR3 is TGTGCCAGCAGCTTAGTTGGGAACACTGAAGCTTTCTTT. It is translated as CASSLVGNTEAFF.